These 25 T cell receptor beta chains share one sample of origin, sequenced in a study of PD-1 blockade in classical Hodgkin lymphoma. Every patient had relapsed following autologous stem cell transplantation, and cohorts differed in brentuximab vedotin exposure. The data were produced by immunoSEQ multiplex PCR, yet TCRdb's version contains in-frame clones alone and is incomplete. This sample has 10,000 to 13,000 clones, with approximately 77% found just once. Sequences were derived from peripheral blood mononuclear cells (PBMCs), sampled at baseline. The origin of the receptors is a human donor with classical Hodgkin lymphoma.

The chain is built from TRBV5-1 and TRBJ1-2, with D perhaps TRBD1 (5 bases). CDR3 length: 15 amino acids. CDR1 is SGHRS and CDR2 is YFSETQ in the germline V gene. V gave up 4 bases and J gave up 7 bases, with 20 bases separating them. Here the CDR3 reads CASSLDIAEGSGYTF. The DNA for the CDR3 is TGCGCCAGCAGCCTGGACATCGCCGAGGGCTCTGGCTACACCTTC.

This clone turned up a few times. The rearrangement joins TRBV19 to TRBJ1-1; D is uncertain. This CDR3 has 13 residues. Trimming stripped 6 bases from V and 2 bases from J, with 10 bases between. CDR1 and CDR2 from the germline V gene are LNHDA and SQIVND (reference sequence). CDR3 DNA sequence: TGTGCCAGTAGCACACTGGGCAACACTGAAGCTTTCTTT. It is translated as CASSTLGNTEAFF.

The rearrangement joins TRBV11-1 to TRBJ2-2, with 9 positions matching TRBD2. The CDR3 runs to 15 residues. The germline gives CDR1 SGHAT, CDR2 FQDESV (reference sequence). Trimming at V came to 3 bases and at J to 6 bases, leaving 5 bases not matched to a gene. The CDR3 sequence: CASSFSGGMSGELFF. CDR3 coding DNA: TGTGCCAGCAGCTTTAGCGGGGGAATGTCCGGGGAGCTGTTTTTT.

V is TRBV7-2 and J is TRBJ2-7, with 8 bases identical to TRBD2. The CDR3 loop spans 15 amino acids. V lost 5 bases and J lost 2; bases outside the gene matches: 8. Germline V CDR1 and CDR2: SGHTA, FQGNSA. The CDR3 DNA reads TGTGCCAGCAGCCGGGGGGGGACGGATACCTACGAGCAGTACTTC. This encodes CASSRGGTDTYEQYF. The variable domain in full, completed from reference TRBV7-2 and TRBJ2-7, reads GAGVSQSPSNKVTEKGKDVELRCDPISGHTALYWYRQSLGQGLEFLIYFQGNSAPDKSGLPSDRFSAERTGGSVSTLTIQRTQQEDSAVYLCASSRGGTDTYEQYFGPGTRLTVT.

This clone was detected once. This chain joins TRBV2 and TRBJ1-2; the D is unclear. Germline CDR1 and CDR2: SNHLY and FYNNEI. V lost 0 bases and J 3 bases, leaving 8 bases between the germline ends. The CDR3 has 14 residues. This CDR3 is CASSEAGLYYGYTF. Written as DNA, the CDR3 is TGTGCCAGCAGTGAAGCAGGGCTCTACTATGGCTACACCTTC. The full variable domain, in which reference TRBV2 and TRBJ1-2 provide the parts outside the CDR3, is EPEVTQTPSHQVTQMGQEVILRCVPISNHLYFYWYRQILGQKVEFLVSFYNNEISEKSEIFDDQFSVERPDGSNFTLKIRSTKLEDSAMYFCASSEAGLYYGYTFGSGTRLTVV.

This clone occurred a few times. This chain links TRBV7-2 with TRBJ1-3; D is unresolved. Per the germline V gene, CDR1 is SGHTA and CDR2 is FQGNSA. The CDR3 contains 14 residues. The V gene lost 5 bases and the J gene lost 7 bases, with 15 bases spanning the gap. Here the CDR3 DNA reads TGTGCCAGCAGCCCCGGACGGTCGAGTAACACCATATATTTT. Residues: CASSPGRSSNTIYF.

This chain joins TRBV2 and TRBJ2-3; no reliable D call. Looked up from germline, CDR1 is SNHLY and CDR2 is FYNNEI. The CDR3 covers 13 residues. Between the trimmed V and J ends, which lost 3 bases and 4 bases, there was a span of 8 bases. In nucleotides, the CDR3 is TGTGCCAGCAGTGAGAAGGCAGCAGATACGCAGTATTTT. Translated, it gives CASSEKAADTQYF.

J is TRBJ2-1 and V is TRBV28, with 9 bases fitting TRBD2. The CDR3 spans 17 residues. Unmatched junction bases numbered 9, after V lost 3 bases and J lost 3 bases. Germline V gene data show CDR1 as MDHEN and CDR2 as SYDVKM. This CDR3 reads CASSFVPRGGLYNEQFF. The DNA of the CDR3 is TGTGCCAGCAGTTTTGTGCCGCGGGGGGGCCTCTACAATGAGCAGTTCTTC.

The chain is built from TRBV2 and TRBJ1-5, with D perhaps matching TRBD1 (6 bases). This CDR3 has 14 amino acids. V lost 7 bases and J 7 bases, leaving 17 bases between the germline ends. Germline CDR1 and CDR2: SNHLY and FYNNEI. This chain's CDR3 is CASTQAGAGQPQHF. The DNA of the CDR3 is TGTGCCAGCACCCAGGCAGGGGCCGGCCAGCCCCAGCATTTT.

The chain couples TRBV5-5 to TRBJ1-2; D is uncertain. This CDR3 region has 12 residues. CDR1 is SGHKS and CDR2 is YYEKEE in the germline V gene (reference sequence). V lost 2 bases and J 8 bases, leaving 10 bases between the germline ends. CDR3: CASSFPEGGYTF. For the CDR3, the DNA is TGTGCCAGCAGCTTCCCCGAGGGAGGCTACACCTTC.

This chain connects TRBV18 to TRBJ1-2, with a tentative D call TRBD1 (6 bases). The germline V gene has CDR1 KGHSH and CDR2 LQKENI. The ends were cut back, 5 bases at V and 4 bases at J, with 11 bases in the middle. The CDR3 has 13 amino acids. In nucleotides, the CDR3 is TGTGCCAGCTCATCACAGGGTAGCTATGGCTACACCTTC. It yields the protein CASSSQGSYGYTF.

This chain uses TRBV6-5 with TRBJ2-3, with D unclear. V was cut by 7 bases and J by 1 base, with 9 bases left in between. The CDR3 is made up of 13 amino acids. Germline values: CDR1 MNHEY, CDR2 SVGAGI. The CDR3 reads CASKKVGTDTQYF. CDR3 nucleotide sequence: TGTGCCAGCAAAAAGGTGGGCACAGATACGCAGTATTTT.

The chain recombines TRBV27 with TRBJ1-5; D gene uncertain. The CDR3 consists of 13 residues. Deletions cut 5 bases from V and 4 bases from J, with 9 bases between. Germline values: CDR1 MNHEY, CDR2 SMNVEV (reference sequence). The CDR3, as DNA: TGTGCCAGCAGTGCGAGGGAGAATCAGCCCCAGCATTTT. Its protein is CASSARENQPQHF.

V and J are TRBV29-1 and TRBJ2-2; no reliable D call. Germline V gene data show CDR1 as SQVTM and CDR2 as ANQGSEA. The CDR3 consists of 13 residues. Trimming stripped 3 bases from V and 4 bases from J, with 9 bases between. This CDR3 is CSVEHSVTGELFF. Written as DNA, the CDR3 is TGCAGCGTTGAGCACAGCGTCACCGGGGAGCTGTTTTTT.

The V call is TRBV19, the J call TRBJ2-5; a weak D match, TRBD2 (5 bases). In germline, CDR1 is LNHDA, CDR2 SQIVND (reference sequence). V shed 6 bases and J shed 1 base, with 9 bases lying between them. The CDR3 runs to 13 residues. The CDR3, as DNA: TGTGCCAGTAGCAACCTAGCCCAAGAGACCCAGTACTTC. Its protein product is CASSNLAQETQYF.

This clone was observed a few times. V and J are TRBV2 and TRBJ1-5; 11 positions agree with TRBD1. In germline, CDR1 is SNHLY, CDR2 FYNNEI. The ends lost 3 bases at V and 6 bases at J; junction bases unmatched: 4. The CDR3 spans 15 residues. In DNA form, the CDR3 reads TGTGCCAGCAGTGATCGGACAGGGGGCGGTCAGCCCCAGCATTTT. Protein sequence: CASSDRTGGGQPQHF.

The chain uses TRBV6-1 and TRBJ1-5; D might be TRBD1 (5 bases). The germline CDR1 and CDR2 sequences are MNHNS and SASEGT. Deletions cut 0 bases from V and 1 base from J, with 7 bases between. CDR3 length equals 15 residues. CDR3: CASSEARQSNQPQHF. CDR3 bases: TGTGCCAGCAGTGAAGCAAGACAGAGCAATCAGCCCCAGCATTTT.

The chain is built from TRBV6-6 and TRBJ2-3, with 10 bases fitting TRBD2. CDR1 and CDR2 (germline): MNHNY, SVGAGI (reference sequence). Unmatched junction bases numbered 6, after V lost 8 bases and J lost 10 bases. CDR3 length: 12 residues. The CDR3 nucleotides read TGTGCCAGCCTAGCGGGGGCCGGGGCGCAGTATTTT. It is translated as CASLAGAGAQYF.

The chain uses TRBV30 and TRBJ2-3; 8 nucleotides match TRBD2. Germline values: CDR1 GTSNPN, CDR2 SVGIG (reference sequence). The CDR3 loop spans 12 amino acids. The trim removed 4 bases at V and 4 bases at J, leaving 1 base unmatched. The CDR3 spells CAWNGGADTQYF. The CDR3, as DNA: TGTGCCTGGAACGGGGGGGCAGATACGCAGTATTTT.

The CDR3 protein is CASSKGGGNQPQHF. As DNA, the CDR3 is TGTGCCAGCAGCAAAGGGGGGGGAAATCAGCCCCAGCATTTT. This chain joins TRBV9 and TRBJ1-5, with TRBD1 as a possible D gene (6 bases). The germline gives CDR1 SGDLS, CDR2 YYNGEE. V was trimmed by 4 bases and J by 4 bases, leaving 12 bases between them. This CDR3 comprises 14 residues.

The J gene is TRBJ2-7, the V gene TRBV28, with D perhaps assigned TRBD1 or TRBD2 (5 bases each). Germline CDR1 and CDR2: MDHEN and SYDVKM. This CDR3 spans 15 amino acids. V was shortened by 3 bases and J by 9 bases, with 21 bases between the two germline ends. The DNA for the CDR3 is TGTGCCAGCAGTTTCCGCCTGGGACCACACATGAGGCAGTACGTC. Amino acid sequence: CASSFRLGPHMRQYV.

V gene TRBV5-6 combines with J gene TRBJ2-5, with 9 nucleotides matching TRBD1. V shed 2 bases and J 5 bases; nucleotides not matched to a gene: 7. Germline values: CDR1 SGHDT, CDR2 YYEEEE. The CDR3 loop spans 15 amino acids. CDR3: CASSFLQGARETQYF. In DNA, the CDR3 is TGTGCCAGCAGCTTCCTACAGGGGGCGAGGGAGACCCAGTACTTC.

This clone was detected a few times. V and J are TRBV11-3 and TRBJ1-6, with D unresolved. The ends were cut back, 5 bases at V and 9 bases at J, with 14 bases in the middle. This CDR3 contains 14 residues. The germline V gene encodes CDR1 SGHNT and CDR2 YENEEA. The CDR3 coding sequence is TGTGCCAGCAGCCTCCATTCCGGTGGTTCACCCCTCCACTTT. It yields the protein CASSLHSGGSPLHF.

The gene calls are TRBV9 and TRBJ2-7; 10 nucleotides agree with TRBD1. The CDR3 has 16 residues. V gave up 0 bases and J gave up 3 bases; unmatched junction bases: 6. CDR1 SGDLS and CDR2 YYNGEE come from the germline V gene. DNA of the CDR3: TGTGCCAGCAGCGTAGCTCCGGACAGGGGGAGCTACGAGCAGTACTTC. As protein: CASSVAPDRGSYEQYF.

In this sample, this clone turned up a few times. The J gene is TRBJ2-7, the V gene TRBV7-2, with 15 bases matching TRBD2. The CDR3 length is 16 residues. Germline-derived CDR1 and CDR2 are SGHTA and FQGNSA. V was clipped by 5 bases and J by 7 bases; unmatched bases: 9. CDR3 protein: CASSRTSGGAVGEQYF. The CDR3 region has the DNA TGTGCCAGCAGCCGGACTAGCGGGGGGGCCGTCGGAGAGCAGTACTTC.